The clone carrying this T cell receptor (beta chain) was recorded only once. The CDR3 consists of 13 residues. CDR1 is SNHLY and CDR2 is FYNNEI in the germline V gene. The V end lost 2 bases, the J end lost 5 bases, and 9 bases lay between the germline ends. The data stem from a study of blood T cell repertoires in COVID-19. Background on the study: Some COVID-19 samples were acute and others convalescent; all came from the United States, Italy and Spain. Sources were T cells, B-cell-depleted T cells, or PBMCs; the material itself was cDNA or gDNA.

As processed by the authors: Cell counts per sample came from amplifying reference gene primers. Here immunoSEQ multiplex PCR was the method, and the copy in TCRdb shows in-frame clones only, minus some. From that table come the V and J calls and clone size; the DNA was used to work out D and trimming. In the table there are around 300,000 clones, approximately 90% of which are singletons. The receptor was derived from a woman under 40 with COVID-19, enrolled during active disease. The chain employs TRBV2 and TRBJ2-5, with D uncertain. Sequenced: peripheral blood. The CDR3 DNA follows: TGTGCCAGCAGTGAACTGCATCGGGAGACCCAGTACTTC. It encodes CASSELHRETQYF.